Reported below is one T cell receptor beta chain. This sample is drawn from a study of control samples from healthy donors and cancer patients. This CDR3 spans 14 amino acids. Germline assignment: CDR1 SGHDT and CDR2 YYEEEE. Trimming left V 1 base short and J 4 bases short, with 10 bases between. Clones were read by immunoSEQ multiplex PCR, and TCRdb kept only the in-frame ones, dropping some. The repertoire has approximately 150,000 clones, 88% of them found once; the top ten carry over 1.5%. The sample was blood. The receptor was derived from a man between 18 and 29 years old in good health. The V call is TRBV5-6, the J call TRBJ2-3; D is undetermined. The CDR3 here is CASSLISYPDTQYF. Written as DNA, the CDR3 is TGTGCCAGCAGCTTGATAAGTTACCCAGATACGCAGTATTTT.